The 30 T cell receptor beta chains presented below share a single source sample, sequenced in a study of beta chain features in type 1 diabetes. Reverse transcribing all isolated RNA meant expressed TCRB transcripts were sequenced. The table came from immunoSEQ multiplex PCR; TCRdb's copy has only in-frame clones and leaves some out. The repertoire holds about 330,000 clones, with about 10% as singletons. Source material: naive CD4+ T cells from blood. The receptor set was obtained from a woman in her twenties or thirties in good health.

The V gene is TRBV4-3, the J gene TRBJ2-5; D is undetermined. TRBJ2-7 explains the end of the DNA better; the J call may be wrong. The CDR3 contains 18 residues. Germline CDR1 LGHNA, CDR2 YSLEER. This chain's CDR3 is CASSQDADLGVARYEQYF. The CDR3 DNA follows: TGCGCCAGCAGCCAAGATGCTGACCTCGGAGTGGCACGCTACGAGCAGTACTTC.

V gene TRBV7-3 combines with J gene TRBJ2-1; 9 bases match TRBD2. The CDR3 is 15 amino acids. V was pared by 4 bases and J by 7 bases, with 8 bases of the junction left unmatched. Germline loops: CDR1 SGHTA, CDR2 FQGTGA. The CDR3 is CASSSRGGRGNEQFF. DNA for the CDR3: TGTGCCAGCAGCTCAAGGGGCGGGAGGGGAAATGAGCAGTTCTTC.

This clone was observed a few times. The genes are TRBV29-1 and TRBJ2-1; possibly TRBD1 for D (5 bases). V lost 2 bases to trimming and J lost 7 bases, with 9 bases between them. The germline CDR1 and CDR2 sequences are SQVTM and ANQGSEA. This CDR3 region has 12 residues. Here the CDR3 reads CSVERQGNEQFF. The CDR3 coding sequence is TGCAGCGTTGAAAGGCAGGGTAATGAGCAGTTCTTC.

CDR3 in DNA: TGCGCCAGCAGCTTGGAGCTAGCGGGAGGCACAGATACGCAGTATTTT. This sequence encodes CASSLELAGGTDTQYF. The genes are TRBV5-1 and TRBJ2-3; 10 bases are a match to TRBD2. CDR3 length: 16 residues. V lost 0 bases and J lost 1; bases outside the gene matches: 2. CDR1 is SGHRS, CDR2 YFSETQ, per germline.

The chain recombines TRBV7-2 with TRBJ2-4; the match to TRBD1 covers 9 bases. The CDR3 is 13 amino acids. V was clipped by 5 bases and J by 7 bases; unmatched bases: 3. The germline V gene encodes CDR1 SGHTA and CDR2 FQGNSA. This CDR3 reads CASSPGTGNIQYF. The CDR3 region has the DNA TGTGCCAGCAGCCCCGGGACAGGGAACATTCAGTACTTC.

This clone was counted between two and nine times. J is TRBJ1-1 and V is TRBV6-5; TRBD1 is a possible D gene (5 bases). Germline V gene lookup returns CDR1 MNHEY and CDR2 SVGAGI. V lost 1 base, J lost 7 bases, and 7 bases lay in between. CDR3 length: 12 amino acids. CDR3 sequence reads: CASSYWGGEAFF. The DNA of the CDR3 is TGTGCCAGCAGTTACTGGGGCGGTGAAGCTTTCTTT.

Only a few counts were recorded for this clone. The V and J genes are TRBV25-1 and TRBJ2-7, with 11 bases identical to TRBD2. The V gene's germline CDR1 is MGHDK and CDR2 SYGVNS. V shed 10 bases and J 2 bases; nucleotides not matched to a gene: 7. CDR3 length equals 14 residues. As DNA, the CDR3 is TGTGCCACCACCGGGACTAGCGGTACCTACGAGCAGTACTTC. It translates to CATTGTSGTYEQYF.

This clone was counted between two and nine times. The rearrangement uses TRBV6-6 and TRBJ2-3; 11 nucleotides agree with TRBD2. Germline V gene data show CDR1 as MNHNY and CDR2 as SVGAGI (reference sequence). CDR3 length: 16 amino acids. Trimming removed 6 bases from V and 2 bases from J; junction bases left unmatched: 7. The CDR3, as DNA: TGTGCCAGCAGCTTAAGGACTAGCGGGCACACAGATACGCAGTATTTT. Amino acid sequence: CASSLRTSGHTDTQYF.

This rearrangement joins TRBV5-1 to TRBJ2-7; D is perhaps TRBD2 (7 bases). Germline V gene lookup returns CDR1 SGHRS and CDR2 YFSETQ. Trimming cost V 3 bases and J 0 bases, with 13 bases left between them. This CDR3 has 15 residues. CDR3 nucleotides: TGCGCCAGCAGCTGGAGGGGGGGAAGCTCCTACGAGCAGTACTTC. Its protein is CASSWRGGSSYEQYF.

The chain combines TRBV19 with TRBJ2-5, with TRBD2 matching 8 bases. Germline CDR1 reads LNHDA; CDR2 reads SQIVND (reference sequence). With 6 bases clipped from V and 0 bases from J, the junction kept 6 bases outside the gene matches. The CDR3 runs to 15 residues. This chain's CDR3 is CASSGRAPYQETQYF. CDR3 coding DNA: TGTGCCAGTAGCGGGAGGGCACCGTACCAAGAGACCCAGTACTTC.

This clone was detected only a few times. This chain joins TRBV9 and TRBJ2-3, with 8 bases aligning to TRBD2. Germline CDR1 SGDLS, CDR2 YYNGEE. The CDR3 is made up of 16 amino acids. J was trimmed by 2 bases and V by 0 bases; bases with no gene match: 5. The CDR3 DNA sequence: TGTGCCAGCAGCGTAGGAATAGCGGGACCCACAGATACGCAGTATTTT. Residues: CASSVGIAGPTDTQYF.

The CDR3 sequence is CASSQRGINNEQFF. The CDR3 nucleotides are TGTGCCAGCAGCCAACGCGGAATTAACAATGAGCAGTTCTTC. The rearrangement links TRBV14 to TRBJ2-1; D is unclear. The V gene lost 2 bases and the J gene lost 5 bases, with 10 bases spanning the gap. The CDR3 is 14 residues long. CDR1 is SGHDN and CDR2 is FVKESK in the germline V gene.

V gene TRBV5-4 combines with J gene TRBJ1-1; 8 nucleotides line up with TRBD1. This CDR3 is built from 14 residues. Looked up from germline, CDR1 is SGHNT and CDR2 is YYREEE (reference sequence). J lost 1 base, V lost 4 bases, and 3 bases had no gene match. CDR3 sequence (DNA): TGTGCCAGCAGCCCGGGACAGGCGAACACTGAAGCTTTCTTT. Its protein is CASSPGQANTEAFF.

The chain has TRBV10-3 and TRBJ2-1; the match to TRBD2 covers 9 bases. The CDR3 totals 16 residues. The germline gives CDR1 ENHRY, CDR2 SYGVKD. Trimming took 0 bases from V and 4 from J; bases not matched to a gene: 4. CDR3 protein: CAISESRAGGYNEQFF. The CDR3 DNA sequence: TGTGCCATCAGTGAGTCTCGAGCGGGAGGTTACAATGAGCAGTTCTTC.

This clone was observed a few times. The genes are TRBV28 and TRBJ1-1; 8 positions match TRBD1. The germline CDR1 and CDR2 sequences are MDHEN and SYDVKM. J lost 3 bases, V lost 4 bases, and 7 bases had no gene match. The CDR3 loop spans 15 amino acids. This CDR3 reads CASSSRPGQDTEAFF. The CDR3 DNA reads TGTGCCAGCAGTTCCCGACCGGGACAGGACACTGAAGCTTTCTTT. Full variable domain (outside the CDR3, taken from reference TRBV28 and TRBJ1-1): DVKVTQSSRYLVKRTGEKVFLECVQDMDHENMFWYRQDPGLGLRLIYFSYDVKMKEKGDIPEGYSVSREKKERFSLILESASTNQTSMYLCASSSRPGQDTEAFFGQGTRLTVV.

This chain connects TRBV28 to TRBJ1-1, with D uncertain. Germline CDR1 is MDHEN and CDR2 is SYDVKM. The V end was cut by 2 bases, the J end by 3 bases, with 10 bases between. The CDR3 contains 14 residues. This CDR3 reads CASSLPRGYTEAFF. The CDR3 region has the DNA TGTGCCAGCAGTTTACCCCGGGGTTACACTGAAGCTTTCTTT. The whole variable domain, filled in from reference TRBV28 and TRBJ1-1, reads DVKVTQSSRYLVKRTGEKVFLECVQDMDHENMFWYRQDPGLGLRLIYFSYDVKMKEKGDIPEGYSVSREKKERFSLILESASTNQTSMYLCASSLPRGYTEAFFGQGTRLTVV.

The CDR3 bases are TGTGCCAGCAGCCCGACGCGTGCTGGGGGACAGCAAGAGACCCAGTACTTC. Protein: CASSPTRAGGQQETQYF. This chain joins TRBV7-9 and TRBJ2-5; TRBD1 matches 7 bases. The length of the CDR3 is 17 residues. The V gene's germline CDR1 is SEHNR and CDR2 FQNEAQ (reference sequence). V trimming: 5 bases; J trimming: 2 bases; junction bases outside the gene matches: 14.

The gene calls are TRBV27 and TRBJ2-7; weak D call: TRBD1 (5 bases). Trimming cost V 8 bases and J 2 bases, with 16 bases left between them. CDR1 is MNHEY and CDR2 is SMNVEV in the germline V gene (reference sequence). The CDR3 is 14 residues long. CDR3 loop: CASPGQGHTYEQYF. The CDR3 nucleotides read TGTGCCAGCCCTGGGCAGGGCCACACCTACGAGCAGTACTTC.

The genes are TRBV5-8 and TRBJ2-1; no firm D call. Germline values: CDR1 SGHTS, CDR2 YDEGEE. The V and J ends lost 0 bases and 1 base respectively, with 8 bases between them. CDR3 length: 15 residues. CDR3 in amino acids: CASSLVGASYNEQFF. CDR3 bases: TGTGCCAGCAGCTTGGTCGGTGCTTCCTACAATGAGCAGTTCTTC.

This clone was picked up one time. V usage is TRBV7-3 and J usage is TRBJ2-3; TRBD2 matches at 12 bases. V lost 0 bases and J lost 0; bases outside the gene matches: 1. This CDR3 spans 17 amino acids. Germline V gene lookup returns CDR1 SGHTA and CDR2 FQGTGA. The CDR3 DNA sequence: TGTGCCAGCAGCTTAACCCTAGCGGGGGGGAGCACAGATACGCAGTATTTT. Protein: CASSLTLAGGSTDTQYF. Full variable domain (outside the CDR3, taken from reference TRBV7-3 and TRBJ2-3): GAGVSQTPSNKVTEKGKYVELRCDPISGHTALYWYRQSLGQGPEFLIYFQGTGAADDSGLPNDRFFAVRPEGSVSTLKIQRTERGDSAVYLCASSLTLAGGSTDTQYFGPGTRLTVL.

The chain carries TRBV6-1 and TRBJ2-7; 7 bases are a match to TRBD1. After removal of 1 base from V and 6 bases from J, the junction contained 3 bases not matched to a gene. CDR3 length: 13 residues. The germline V gene has CDR1 MNHNS and CDR2 SASEGT. The CDR3 here is CASSEDRGTEQYF. The CDR3 DNA sequence: TGTGCCAGCAGTGAAGACAGGGGTACCGAGCAGTACTTC.

This chain links TRBV18 with TRBJ2-1; unclear D gene. From germline, CDR1 is KGHSH and CDR2 LQKENI. The CDR3 consists of 13 residues. V was shortened by 0 bases and J by 8 bases, with 8 bases between the two germline ends. CDR3 loop: CASSPPLSDEQFF. The CDR3 nucleotides read TGTGCCAGCTCACCACCCCTTTCCGATGAGCAGTTCTTC.

This clone was seen only a few times. The J gene is TRBJ2-1, the V gene TRBV5-1; D is ambiguous. Germline-derived CDR1 and CDR2 are SGHRS and YFSETQ. Trimming took 4 bases from V and 5 from J, leaving 4 bases between them. CDR3 size: 11 residues. CDR3 nucleotide sequence: TGCGCCAGCAGCCGAGACAATGAGCAGTTCTTC. Its protein product is CASSRDNEQFF.

The V gene is TRBV6-5, the J gene TRBJ2-7, with a weak D call TRBD1 (8 bases). Trimming removed 6 bases from V and 2 bases from J, with 17 bases in between. This CDR3 is built from 15 residues. The germline gives CDR1 MNHEY, CDR2 SVGAGI. The DNA for the CDR3 is TGTGCCAGCAGAAGAGGACAGGGAGGGACCTACGAGCAGTACTTC. Encoded protein: CASRRGQGGTYEQYF.

The J gene is TRBJ2-5, the V gene TRBV7-3, with D tentatively TRBD1 (6 bases). The germline gives CDR1 SGHTA, CDR2 FQGTGA. CDR3 length: 15 residues. V shed 2 bases and J shed 1 base, with 11 bases lying between them. CDR3 sequence reads: CASSLDRSGQETQYF. CDR3 nucleotide sequence: TGTGCCAGCAGCTTAGACAGGTCAGGCCAAGAGACCCAGTACTTC.

The chain is built from TRBV28 and TRBJ1-5; 7 bases match TRBD1. The length of the CDR3 is 13 residues. V trimming: 8 bases; J trimming: 7 bases; junction bases outside the gene matches: 8. In germline, CDR1 is MDHEN, CDR2 SYDVKM. CDR3 loop: CASGGGGRQPQHF. DNA of the CDR3: TGTGCCAGCGGTGGAGGGGGCCGGCAGCCCCAGCATTTT.

This clone was seen more than once but under ten times. The CDR3 reads CASTKPRGSRLGMAFF. The CDR3, as DNA: TGTGCCAGTACCAAACCCAGGGGGTCTAGACTGGGTATGGCTTTCTTT. V and J are TRBV19 and TRBJ1-1, with 7 bases fitting TRBD1. Germline CDR1 reads LNHDA; CDR2 reads SQIVND (reference sequence). CDR3 size: 16 residues. J lost 11 bases, V lost 7 bases, and 22 bases had no gene match. The variable domain in full, with the rest retrieved from reference TRBV19 and TRBJ1-1, is DGGITQSPKYLFRKEGQNVTLSCEQNLNHDAMYWYRQDPGQGLRLIYYSQIVNDFQKGDIAEGYSVSREKKESFPLTVTSAQKNPTAFYLCASTKPRGSRLGMAFFGQGTRLTVV.

This clone was detected only a few times. The rearrangement joins TRBV5-1 to TRBJ2-7; 8 nucleotides line up with TRBD1. Trimming removed 4 bases from V and 2 bases from J; junction bases left unmatched: 8. The CDR3 length is 15 residues. CDR1 is SGHRS, CDR2 YFSETQ, per germline. The CDR3 loop is CASSLVMTGAYEQYF. The CDR3 DNA sequence: TGCGCCAGCAGCCTGGTTATGACAGGGGCCTACGAGCAGTACTTC.

V usage is TRBV30 and J usage is TRBJ2-7, with D unresolved. This CDR3 region has 13 residues. V was clipped by 2 bases and J by 4 bases, with 12 bases between them. The V gene's germline CDR1 is GTSNPN and CDR2 SVGIG (reference sequence). This CDR3 reads CAWSPEILYEQYF. In DNA, the CDR3 is TGTGCCTGGAGTCCGGAGATCCTATACGAGCAGTACTTC.

This clone appeared a few times. The chain employs TRBV7-8 and TRBJ2-1; perhaps TRBD2 as D (5 bases). Germline assignment: CDR1 SGHVS and CDR2 FQNEAQ. This CDR3 is 14 amino acids long. Trimming cost V 4 bases and J 9 bases, with 16 bases left between them. As DNA, the CDR3 is TGTGCCAGCAGCTCCCTAACTAGGATCGGTGAGCAGTTCTTC. It yields the protein CASSSLTRIGEQFF.